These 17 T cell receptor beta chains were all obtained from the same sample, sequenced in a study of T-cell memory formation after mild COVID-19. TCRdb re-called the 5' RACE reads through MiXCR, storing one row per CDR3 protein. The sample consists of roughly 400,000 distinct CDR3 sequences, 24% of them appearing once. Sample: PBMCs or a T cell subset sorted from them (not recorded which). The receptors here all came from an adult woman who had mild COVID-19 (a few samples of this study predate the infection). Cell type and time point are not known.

In DNA form, the CDR3 reads TGTGCCAGCAGTTGGGGGGGATACACCGGGGAGCTGTTTTTT. Translated: CASSWGGYTGELFF. V usage is TRBV27 and J usage is TRBJ2-2; 7 bases fit TRBD2. The CDR3 loop spans 14 amino acids. Germline-derived CDR1 and CDR2 are MNHEY and SMNVEV (reference sequence). J was trimmed by 3 bases and V by 4 bases; bases with no gene match: 2.

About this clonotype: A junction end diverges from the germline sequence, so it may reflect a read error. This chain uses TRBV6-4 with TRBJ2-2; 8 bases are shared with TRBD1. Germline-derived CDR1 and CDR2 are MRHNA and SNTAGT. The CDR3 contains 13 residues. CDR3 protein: CASSDSNRGVLFF. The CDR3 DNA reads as TGTGCCAGCAGTGACTCCAACAGGGGGGTGCTGTTTTTT.

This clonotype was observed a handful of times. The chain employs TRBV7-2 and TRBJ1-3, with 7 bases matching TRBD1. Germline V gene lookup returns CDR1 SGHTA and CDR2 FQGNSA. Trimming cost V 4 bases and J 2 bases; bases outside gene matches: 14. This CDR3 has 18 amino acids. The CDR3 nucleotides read TGTGCCAGCAGCTCTAGACTAGGGGGCATCGGCCCTGGAAACACCATATATTTT. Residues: CASSSRLGGIGPGNTIYF. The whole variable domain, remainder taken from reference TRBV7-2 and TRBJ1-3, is GAGVSQSPSNKVTEKGKDVELRCDPISGHTALYWYRQSLGQGLEFLIYFQGNSAPDKSGLPSDRFSAERTGGSVSTLTIQRTQQEDSAVYLCASSSRLGGIGPGNTIYFGEGSWLTVV.

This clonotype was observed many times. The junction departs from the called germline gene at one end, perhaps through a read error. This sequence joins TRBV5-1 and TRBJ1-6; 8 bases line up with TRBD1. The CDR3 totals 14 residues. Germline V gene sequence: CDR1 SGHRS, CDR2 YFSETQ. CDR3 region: CASSLDRGNSPLHF. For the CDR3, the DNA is TGTGCCAGCAGCTTAGACAGGGGAAATTCACCCCTCCACTTT.

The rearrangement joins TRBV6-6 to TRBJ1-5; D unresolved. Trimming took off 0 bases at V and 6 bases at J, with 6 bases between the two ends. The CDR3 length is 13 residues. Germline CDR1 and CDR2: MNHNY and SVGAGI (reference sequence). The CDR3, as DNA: TGTGCCAGCAGTTACTCGGCGGTTCAGCCCCAGCATTTT. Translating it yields CASSYSAVQPQHF.

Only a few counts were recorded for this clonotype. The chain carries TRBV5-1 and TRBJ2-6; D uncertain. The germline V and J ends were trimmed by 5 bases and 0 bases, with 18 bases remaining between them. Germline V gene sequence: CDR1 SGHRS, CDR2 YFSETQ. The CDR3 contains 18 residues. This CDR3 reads CASRFSSGPLSGANVLTF. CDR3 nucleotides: TGCGCCAGCAGGTTCTCCTCCGGGCCCCTCTCTGGGGCCAACGTCCTGACTTTC.

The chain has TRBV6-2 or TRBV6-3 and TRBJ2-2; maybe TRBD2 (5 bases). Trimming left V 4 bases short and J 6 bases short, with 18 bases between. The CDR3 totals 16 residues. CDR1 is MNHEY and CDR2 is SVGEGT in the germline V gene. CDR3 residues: CASSSELGGDPGELFF. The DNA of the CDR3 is TGTGCCAGCAGTTCGGAACTAGGAGGAGATCCCGGGGAGCTGTTTTTT.

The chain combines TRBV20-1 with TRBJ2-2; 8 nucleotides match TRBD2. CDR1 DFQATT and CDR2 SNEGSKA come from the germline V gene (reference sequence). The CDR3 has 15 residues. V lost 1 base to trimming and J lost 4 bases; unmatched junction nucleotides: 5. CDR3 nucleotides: TGCAGTGCTAGAGGACGGGGGGGCAGCACCGGGGAGCTGTTTTTT. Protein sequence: CSARGRGGSTGELFF.

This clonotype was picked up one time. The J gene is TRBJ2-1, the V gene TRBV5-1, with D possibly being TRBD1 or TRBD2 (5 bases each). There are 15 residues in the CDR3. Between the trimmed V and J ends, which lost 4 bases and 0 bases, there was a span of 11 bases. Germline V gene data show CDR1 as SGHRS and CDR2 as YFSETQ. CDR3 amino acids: CASSTGTDSYNEQFF. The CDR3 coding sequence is TGCGCCAGCAGCACCGGGACGGACTCCTACAATGAGCAGTTCTTC.

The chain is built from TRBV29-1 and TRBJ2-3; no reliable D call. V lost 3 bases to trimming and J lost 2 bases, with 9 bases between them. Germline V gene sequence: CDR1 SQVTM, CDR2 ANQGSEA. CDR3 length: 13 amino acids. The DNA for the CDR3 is TGCAGCGTTGATGGCCTGTCCACAGATACGCAGTATTTT. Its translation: CSVDGLSTDTQYF.

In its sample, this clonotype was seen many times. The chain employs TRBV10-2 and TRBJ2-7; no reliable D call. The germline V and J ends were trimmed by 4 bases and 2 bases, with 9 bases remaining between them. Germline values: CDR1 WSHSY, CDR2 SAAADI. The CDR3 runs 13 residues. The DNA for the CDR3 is TGCGCCAGCAGTGGACCGCCAACCTACGAGCAGTACTTC. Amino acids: CASSGPPTYEQYF.

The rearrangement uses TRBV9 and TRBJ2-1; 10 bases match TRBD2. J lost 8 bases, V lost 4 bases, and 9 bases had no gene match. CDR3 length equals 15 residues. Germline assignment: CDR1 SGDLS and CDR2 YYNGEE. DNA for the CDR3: TGTGCCAGCAGCCCCTGGAGCGGGAGGGCGGATGAGCAGTTCTTC. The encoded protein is CASSPWSGRADEQFF.

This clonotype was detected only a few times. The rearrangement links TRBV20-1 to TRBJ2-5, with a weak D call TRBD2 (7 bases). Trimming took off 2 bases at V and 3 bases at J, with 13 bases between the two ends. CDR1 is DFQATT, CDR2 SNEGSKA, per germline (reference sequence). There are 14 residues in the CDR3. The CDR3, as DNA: TGCAGTGCTAGAAGGGGGAGGGCAGAAGAGACCCAGTACTTC. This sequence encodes CSARRGRAEETQYF.

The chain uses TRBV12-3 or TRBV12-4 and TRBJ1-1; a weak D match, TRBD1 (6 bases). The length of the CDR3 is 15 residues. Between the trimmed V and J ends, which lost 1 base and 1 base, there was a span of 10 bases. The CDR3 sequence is CASSLGQGPNTEAFF. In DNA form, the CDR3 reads TGTGCCAGCAGTTTAGGGCAGGGGCCGAACACTGAAGCTTTCTTT.

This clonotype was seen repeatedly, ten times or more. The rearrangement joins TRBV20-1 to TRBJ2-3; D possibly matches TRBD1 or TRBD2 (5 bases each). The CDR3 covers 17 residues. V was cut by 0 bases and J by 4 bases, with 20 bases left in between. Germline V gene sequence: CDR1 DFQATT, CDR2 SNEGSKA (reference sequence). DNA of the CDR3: TGCAGTGCTAGAGATGGGGACCGTGGTTTTTCGGCAGATACGCAGTATTTT. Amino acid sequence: CSARDGDRGFSADTQYF.

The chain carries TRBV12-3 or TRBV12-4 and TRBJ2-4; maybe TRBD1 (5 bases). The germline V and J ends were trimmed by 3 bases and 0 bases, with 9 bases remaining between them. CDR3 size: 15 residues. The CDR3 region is CASSLGQVAKNIQYF. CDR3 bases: TGTGCCAGCAGTTTGGGGCAGGTAGCCAAAAACATTCAGTACTTC.

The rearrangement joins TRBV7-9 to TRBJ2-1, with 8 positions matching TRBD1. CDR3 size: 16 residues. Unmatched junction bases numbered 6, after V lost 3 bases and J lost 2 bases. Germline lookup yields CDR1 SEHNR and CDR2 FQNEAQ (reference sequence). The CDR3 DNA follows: TGTGCCAGCAGCTTCCCAGACAGGGGCGCCTACAATGAGCAGTTCTTC. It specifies CASSFPDRGAYNEQFF.